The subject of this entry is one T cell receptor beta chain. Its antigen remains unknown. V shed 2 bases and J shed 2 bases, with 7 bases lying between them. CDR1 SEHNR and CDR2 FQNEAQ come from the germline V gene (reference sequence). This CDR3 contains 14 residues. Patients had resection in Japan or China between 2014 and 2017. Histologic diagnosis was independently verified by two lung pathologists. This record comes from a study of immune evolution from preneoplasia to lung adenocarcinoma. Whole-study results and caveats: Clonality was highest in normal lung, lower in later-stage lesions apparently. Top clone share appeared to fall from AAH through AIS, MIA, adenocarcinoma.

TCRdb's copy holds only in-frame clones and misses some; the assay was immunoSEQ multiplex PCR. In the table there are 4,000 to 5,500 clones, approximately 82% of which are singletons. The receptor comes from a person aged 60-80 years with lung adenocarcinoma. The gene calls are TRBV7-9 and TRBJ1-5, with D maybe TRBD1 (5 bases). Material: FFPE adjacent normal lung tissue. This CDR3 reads CASSLQGGNQPQHF. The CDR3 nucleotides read TGTGCCAGCAGCTTACAGGGAGGCAATCAGCCCCAGCATTTT.